Below are 21 T cell receptor beta chains sequenced from a single sample in a study of CD4 T cells in relation to SARS-CoV-2 and coronaviruses. For these receptors, no antigen is known. Unexposed donor CD4+ T cells date from about 2011-2018, before the COVID-19 pandemic. Isolation of CD4+ T cells took place after approximately eleven days in culture. Produced via immunoSEQ multiplex PCR; TCRdb's table is partial and in-frame only. This sample has 18,000 or so clones, with roughly 81% found just once. Sequencing input: CD4+ T cells from PBMCs, cultured in vitro. Source of these receptors: a human donor in good health.

The rearrangement links TRBV5-1 to TRBJ2-1; D possibly corresponds to TRBD2 (7 bases). Germline assignment: CDR1 SGHRS and CDR2 YFSETQ. Trimming removed 9 bases at V and 9 bases at J, with 16 bases between. The CDR3 is made up of 12 amino acids. DNA for the CDR3: TGCGCCACCGGTAGGGGGGGTGCTGAGCAGTTCTTC. As protein: CATGRGGAEQFF.

This clone has just a few counts. The chain couples TRBV24-1 to TRBJ2-1; maybe TRBD2 (6 bases). The V gene's germline CDR1 is KGHDR and CDR2 SFDVKD. Trimming shortened V by 0 bases and J by 14 bases, and 22 bases separated the two germline ends. The CDR3 has 16 residues. Here the CDR3 reads CATSDLRDQGRGVKFF. The CDR3 DNA follows: TGTGCCACCAGTGATTTGCGAGATCAAGGGCGCGGGGTTAAGTTCTTC.

This clone occurred a few times. The chain couples TRBV2 to TRBJ1-6, with TRBD1 as a possible D gene (5 bases). This CDR3 region has 14 residues. From germline, CDR1 is SNHLY and CDR2 FYNNEI. The V and J ends lost 6 bases and 6 bases respectively, with 12 bases between them. CDR3 bases: TGTGCCAGCAGACAAGGGGAAACTAATTCACCCCTCCACTTT. Amino acids: CASRQGETNSPLHF.

The rearrangement uses TRBV18 and TRBJ2-3; D is perhaps TRBD1 (6 bases). Between the trimmed V and J ends, which lost 3 bases and 8 bases, there was a span of 15 bases. This CDR3 has 14 amino acids. Germline loops: CDR1 KGHSH, CDR2 LQKENI. The DNA for the CDR3 is TGTGCCAGCTCACCCTCATCGGACAGTCCTACGCAGTATTTT. Its protein is CASSPSSDSPTQYF.

This clone was picked up a small number of times. One junction end disagrees with the germline gene, perhaps due to a read error. V is TRBV6-1 and J is TRBJ1-5, with 8 bases aligning to TRBD1. The CDR3 runs to 15 residues. Germline V gene sequence: CDR1 MNHNS, CDR2 SASEGT. The CDR3 sequence is CASREGQGSNQPQHF. The CDR3 DNA reads as TGTGCCAGCAGGGAAGGACAGGGTAGCAATCAGCCCCAGCATTTT.

The gene calls are TRBV5-1 and TRBJ1-4, with a possible D match to TRBD1 (5 bases). This CDR3 is built from 14 residues. Germline values: CDR1 SGHRS, CDR2 YFSETQ. The V and J ends lost 4 bases and 0 bases respectively, with 7 bases between them. In DNA form, the CDR3 reads TGCGCCAGCAGCCAGGGAGCAACTAATGAAAAACTGTTTTTT. Translating it yields CASSQGATNEKLFF.

This chain uses TRBV19 with TRBJ1-1; D unclear. The V end was cut by 7 bases, the J end by 3 bases, with 15 bases between. This CDR3 has 14 amino acids. The germline gives CDR1 LNHDA, CDR2 SQIVND (reference sequence). In DNA form, the CDR3 reads TGTGCCAGTACCACCTCTCGCATTTACACTGAAGCTTTCTTT. Protein: CASTTSRIYTEAFF.

V and J are TRBV6-5 and TRBJ1-1, with 7 bases aligning to TRBD1. This CDR3 spans 14 amino acids. CDR1 is MNHEY and CDR2 is SVGAGI in the germline V gene. J gave up 1 base and V 6 bases, and 5 bases lay outside the gene matches. The CDR3 DNA is TGTGCCAGCAGGAGGGACAGTTGGAACACTGAAGCTTTCTTT. Translating gives CASRRDSWNTEAFF.

This clone was counted a few times. The V call is TRBV4-3, the J call TRBJ1-1; the D is unclear. The CDR3 is made up of 12 amino acids. Trimming shortened V by 5 bases and J by 10 bases, and 14 bases separated the two germline ends. Germline V lookup: CDR1 LGHNA, CDR2 YSLEER. CDR3 amino acids: CASSSGREVAFF. The CDR3 DNA sequence: TGCGCCAGCAGCTCCGGCCGGGAGGTAGCTTTCTTT.

The V and J genes are TRBV19 and TRBJ2-2; D is possibly TRBD1 or TRBD2 (5 bases each). V lost 9 bases to trimming and J lost 5 bases, with 19 bases between them. In germline, CDR1 is LNHDA, CDR2 SQIVND (reference sequence). The CDR3 has 15 residues. For the CDR3, the DNA is TGTGCCAGCCGCCCACGGGACCGAAAGACCGGGGAGCTGTTTTTT. The encoded protein is CASRPRDRKTGELFF.

The table lists this clone with a few counts. The rearrangement uses TRBV27 and TRBJ1-5; D is unclear. There are 15 residues in the CDR3. Germline CDR1 reads MNHEY; CDR2 reads SMNVEV (reference sequence). Trimming removed 5 bases at V and 7 bases at J, with 18 bases between. CDR3 residues: CASSAVAGVGQPQHF. CDR3 coding DNA: TGTGCCAGCAGTGCGGTGGCGGGAGTTGGGCAGCCCCAGCATTTT.

The chain carries TRBV5-1 and TRBJ1-5; D uncertain. Trimming left V 0 bases short and J 4 bases short, with 8 bases between. The CDR3 runs to 14 residues. The germline gives CDR1 SGHRS, CDR2 YFSETQ. Here the CDR3 reads CASSLGEINQPQHF. For the CDR3, the DNA is TGCGCCAGCAGCTTGGGCGAGATTAATCAGCCCCAGCATTTT.

The chain is built from TRBV19 and TRBJ2-3, with D possibly being TRBD2 (6 bases). Germline CDR1 LNHDA, CDR2 SQIVND (reference sequence). Trimming left V 2 bases short and J 3 bases short, with 6 bases between. The CDR3 spans 13 residues. Here the CDR3 reads CASSISGTDTQYF. CDR3 DNA sequence: TGTGCCAGTAGTATAAGCGGGACAGATACGCAGTATTTT.

The chain joins TRBV7-2 to TRBJ2-5; TRBD2 might be the D (5 bases). The V and J ends lost 6 bases and 2 bases respectively, with 10 bases between them. This CDR3 is 13 amino acids long. Germline values: CDR1 SGHTA, CDR2 FQGNSA. CDR3 DNA: TGTGCCAGCAGTCATGGGGAGCAAGAGACCCAGTACTTC. This sequence encodes CASSHGEQETQYF.

The chain is built from TRBV21-1 and TRBJ2-7; the table assigns TRBD1, which was not confirmed against the DNA. TRBV21-1 is annotated as a pseudogene. The CDR3 contains 17 residues. The CDR3 region has the DNA TGTGCCAGCAGCAAAGAAAGAAATGGCACAAGCTCCTACGAGCAGTACTTC. Its protein is CASSKERNGTSSYEQYF.

This clone turned up a few times. V usage is TRBV9 and J usage is TRBJ2-2; no definite D call. This CDR3 spans 14 amino acids. Trimming left V 3 bases short and J 2 bases short, with 8 bases between. Germline assignment: CDR1 SGDLS and CDR2 YYNGEE. The CDR3 DNA follows: TGTGCCAGCAGCGGGCTCTTAAACACCGGGGAGCTGTTTTTT. Translating it yields CASSGLLNTGELFF.

This chain joins TRBV18 and TRBJ2-7; no clear D gene. CDR1 KGHSH and CDR2 LQKENI come from the germline V gene. V lost 6 bases to trimming and J lost 6 bases, with 18 bases between them. The CDR3 is made up of 14 amino acids. The CDR3 sequence is CASSSPGLKGEQYF. DNA of the CDR3: TGTGCCAGCTCCTCCCCCGGGTTAAAGGGCGAGCAGTACTTC.

The rearrangement uses TRBV9 and TRBJ1-2, with D unclear. The CDR3 has 12 residues. From germline, CDR1 is SGDLS and CDR2 YYNGEE. The V end lost 3 bases, the J end lost 3 bases, and 6 bases lay between the germline ends. CDR3 nucleotide sequence: TGTGCCAGCAGCGGTGGGGACTATGGCTACACCTTC. Its protein product is CASSGGDYGYTF.

The V gene is TRBV3-1 (or the pseudogene TRBV3-2), the J gene TRBJ2-7; tentative D call: TRBD2 (6 bases). Trimming pared 1 base from V and 3 bases from J, leaving 7 bases between. The CDR3 is 13 residues long. Looked up from germline, CDR1 is LGHDT and CDR2 is YNNKEL (reference sequence). Here the CDR3 DNA reads TGTGCCAGCAGCCAAGGGGGGGTCTACGAGCAGTACTTC. Amino acids: CASSQGGVYEQYF.

CDR3 bases: TGTGCCAGTAGTTCGGGACAGGTGATCTCTAGCACAGATACGCAGTATTTT. Translation: CASSSGQVISSTDTQYF. The chain links TRBV19 to TRBJ2-3; 8 positions agree with TRBD1. The CDR3 runs to 17 residues. The germline gives CDR1 LNHDA, CDR2 SQIVND (reference sequence). Trimming took 5 bases from V and 0 from J; bases not matched to a gene: 10.

The chain employs TRBV6-9 and TRBJ2-5, with TRBD1 identical over 12 bases. The CDR3 runs to 15 residues. Trimming removed 1 base from V and 4 bases from J; junction bases left unmatched: 1. Germline CDR1 is MNHGY and CDR2 is SVAAGI. The CDR3 spells CASSYWDRGRETQYF. DNA of the CDR3: TGTGCCAGCAGTTATTGGGACAGGGGGCGAGAGACCCAGTACTTC.